One sample yielded the 15 T cell receptor beta chains listed below, sequenced in a study of shared clonotypes between healthy human individuals. Naive CD8 isolation took CD45RO-negative cells positively selected for CCR7 and excluded terminally differentiated effector memory CD45RA+ cells. The repertoire was sequenced with immunoSEQ multiplex PCR; TCRdb's copy has only in-frame clones and lacks some. This sample has 2 million or so clones, with about 94% found just once. Source material: naive CD8+ T cells sorted from blood. The origin of the receptors is a man aged 18 to 35 in good health.

J is TRBJ2-2 and V is TRBV27, with TRBD2 matching 8 bases. The V and J ends lost 8 bases and 6 bases, in that order; junction bases with no gene match: 11. This CDR3 has 15 residues. Germline CDR1 and CDR2: MNHEY and SMNVEV (reference sequence). CDR3 coding DNA: TGTGCCAGCCAAGCGGGAGCCTCCTACCCCGGGGAGCTGTTTTTT. Translating it yields CASQAGASYPGELFF.

V gene TRBV7-8 combines with J gene TRBJ2-1; 8 nucleotides align to TRBD1. Germline lookup yields CDR1 SGHVS and CDR2 FQNEAQ. The CDR3 loop spans 15 amino acids. The ends lost 6 bases at V and 2 bases at J; junction bases unmatched: 6. The CDR3 loop reads CASSILQGAYNEQFF. As DNA, the CDR3 is TGTGCCAGCAGTATTTTACAGGGGGCCTACAATGAGCAGTTCTTC. The whole variable domain, filled in from reference TRBV7-8 and TRBJ2-1, reads GAGVSQSPRYKVAKRGQDVALRCDPISGHVSLFWYQQALGQGPEFLTYFQNEAQLDKSGLPSDRFFAERPEGSVSTLKIQRTQQEDSAVYLCASSILQGAYNEQFFGPGTRLTVL.

The chain is built from TRBV7-9 and TRBJ2-7, with a tentative D call TRBD1 (5 bases). This CDR3 has 11 amino acids. CDR1 SEHNR and CDR2 FQNEAQ come from the germline V gene (reference sequence). Deletions cut 5 bases from V and 7 bases from J, with 9 bases between. In DNA, the CDR3 is TGTGCCAGCAGCGCAGGGAAAGAGCAGTACTTC. It yields the protein CASSAGKEQYF.

About this clone: Other DNA sequences in this sample translate to the same CDR3. The gene calls are TRBV27 and TRBJ2-7; 8 bases agree with TRBD1. Trimming cost V 5 bases and J 2 bases; bases outside gene matches: 8. Germline V gene sequence: CDR1 MNHEY, CDR2 SMNVEV (reference sequence). CDR3 length: 15 residues. The CDR3 sequence is CASSPLGQGAYEQYF. The CDR3 DNA follows: TGTGCCAGCAGTCCGCTCGGACAGGGTGCCTACGAGCAGTACTTC.

Concerning this clone: The CDR3 does not end in the conserved phenylalanine or tryptophan, so this is likely a read error. This sample includes further DNA sequences coding for the same CDR3. The V call is TRBV25-1, the J call TRBJ2-7, with 8 nucleotides matching TRBD2. The J segment lost 4 bases and the V segment lost 6 bases, leaving 8 bases of the junction unmatched. The CDR3 loop spans 14 amino acids. Germline V lookup: CDR1 MGHDK, CDR2 SYGVNS. The CDR3 reads CASSLAGSSYEQYL. Written as DNA, the CDR3 is TGTGCCAGCAGCTTAGCGGGGAGCTCATACGAGCAGTACCTC.

The chain uses TRBV2 and TRBJ1-2; D perhaps matches TRBD1 (5 bases). V dropped 3 bases and J dropped 3 bases, with 26 bases sitting between them. CDR1 is SNHLY and CDR2 is FYNNEI in the germline V gene. The CDR3 loop spans 19 amino acids. The CDR3 DNA reads as TGTGCCAGCAGTGAGCTTTTTTGGGACCCCGACCTTGGGTACTATGGCTACACCTTC. Encoded protein: CASSELFWDPDLGYYGYTF.

The chain couples TRBV9 to TRBJ2-7; 11 positions match TRBD2. The ends lost 4 bases at V and 3 bases at J; junction bases unmatched: 15. Germline CDR1 reads SGDLS; CDR2 reads YYNGEE. The CDR3 extends over 18 amino acids. CDR3 sequence (DNA): TGTGCCAGCAGCCCGACCCCCTCTATAGCGGGAGGGGGCTACGAGCAGTACTTC. Translating it yields CASSPTPSIAGGGYEQYF.

The chain employs TRBV5-6 and TRBJ1-2, with no clear D. The CDR3 length is 13 residues. Between the trimmed V and J ends, which lost 4 bases and 4 bases, there was a span of 11 bases. The germline CDR1 and CDR2 sequences are SGHDT and YYEEEE. CDR3 sequence: CASSGGLVYGYTF. The DNA of the CDR3 is TGTGCCAGCAGCGGCGGCCTAGTCTATGGCTACACCTTC.

This chain connects TRBV5-6 to TRBJ2-1, with D possibly TRBD2 on 6 matching bases. V shed 2 bases and J shed 4 bases, with 10 bases lying between them. The CDR3 spans 14 residues. CDR1 is SGHDT and CDR2 is YYEEEE in the germline V gene. The DNA of the CDR3 is TGTGCCAGCAGCTTCAATAGCGGTTACAATGAGCAGTTCTTC. Protein: CASSFNSGYNEQFF.

The chain carries TRBV7-9 and TRBJ2-1, with 8 positions matching TRBD1. The V gene end was trimmed by 4 bases and the J gene end by 4 bases; junction bases not matched to a gene: 6. Per the germline V gene, CDR1 is SEHNR and CDR2 is FQNEAQ (reference sequence). The CDR3 loop spans 15 amino acids. The CDR3 reads CASSSRQGRYNEQFF. The CDR3 DNA follows: TGTGCCAGCAGCTCGCGACAGGGGAGGTACAATGAGCAGTTCTTC.

The chain uses TRBV6-5 and TRBJ2-2, with 9 bases fitting TRBD2. The germline CDR1 and CDR2 sequences are MNHEY and SVGAGI. With V trimmed by 6 bases and J by 3 bases, 5 bases remained unmatched. The CDR3 is 15 amino acids. The CDR3 DNA is TGTGCCAGCAGCAGACTAGCGGAACACACCGGGGAGCTGTTTTTT. Encoded protein: CASSRLAEHTGELFF.

This chain uses TRBV18 with TRBJ1-2; D unclear. This CDR3 has 14 amino acids. Germline CDR1 reads KGHSH; CDR2 reads LQKENI. The V end was cut by 0 bases, the J end by 3 bases, with 8 bases between. This CDR3 is CASSPPGNYYGYTF. The CDR3 nucleotides read TGTGCCAGCTCACCACCGGGCAATTACTATGGCTACACCTTC.

The rearrangement uses TRBV9 and TRBJ2-2, with a possible D match to TRBD2 (6 bases). Germline V CDR1 and CDR2: SGDLS, YYNGEE. With 0 bases removed from V and 3 bases from J, the gap between germline ends came to 12 bases. The length of the CDR3 is 16 residues. CDR3 residues: CASSVAGDSDTGELFF. Here the CDR3 DNA reads TGTGCCAGCAGCGTAGCGGGGGATTCGGACACCGGGGAGCTGTTTTTT.

The chain couples TRBV6-6 to TRBJ2-5, with 10 bases fitting TRBD2. The J call may be in error: the DNA end matches TRBJ2-7 better. CDR1 is MNHNY, CDR2 SVGAGI, per germline (reference sequence). The CDR3 runs to 15 residues. CDR3 nucleotides: TGTGCCAGCAGTTACTCGCAGGGACTAGCGTACGAGCAGTACTTC. It encodes CASSYSQGLAYEQYF.

As regards this clone: The junction differs from germline at one of its ends, possibly a read error. This rearrangement joins TRBV6-1 to TRBJ2-6, with no clear D. CDR3 length equals 14 residues. Germline CDR1 reads MNHNS; CDR2 reads SASEGT. CDR3 amino acids: CTSIVRSGANVLTF. The CDR3 coding sequence is TGTACCAGCATTGTCAGGTCCGGGGCCAACGTCCTGACTTTC.